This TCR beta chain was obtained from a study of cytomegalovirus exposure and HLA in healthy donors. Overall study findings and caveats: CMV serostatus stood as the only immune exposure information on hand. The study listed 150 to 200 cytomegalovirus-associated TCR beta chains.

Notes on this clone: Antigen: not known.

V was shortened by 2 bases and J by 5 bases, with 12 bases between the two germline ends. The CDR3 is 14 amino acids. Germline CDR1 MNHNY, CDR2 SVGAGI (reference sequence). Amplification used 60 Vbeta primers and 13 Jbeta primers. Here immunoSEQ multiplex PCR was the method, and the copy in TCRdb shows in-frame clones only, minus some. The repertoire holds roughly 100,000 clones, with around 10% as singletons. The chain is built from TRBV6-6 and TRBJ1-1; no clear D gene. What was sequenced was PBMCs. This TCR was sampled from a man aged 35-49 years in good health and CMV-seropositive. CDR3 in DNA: TGTGCCAGCAGTTACACAAACTCGGGGACTGAAGCTTTCTTT. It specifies CASSYTNSGTEAFF.